This T cell receptor beta chain stems from a study of blood T cells in healthy people across ages. Broader study findings: Aged donors had fewer naive CD4+ cells and lower diversity than long-lived donors.

Combining a sample-barcoded 5' primer with a J-beta primer mix, a second PCR ran for roughly 6 to 11 cycles. The template-switch adaptor, which had 12 random nucleotides, put a tag on each cDNA molecule. In TCRdb, the 5' RACE reads were re-called with MiXCR into one record per CDR3 protein. The sample yields about 1,400,000 distinct CDR3 sequences, roughly 64% seen once. CDR1 SEHNR and CDR2 FQNEAQ come from the germline V gene (reference sequence). The CDR3 is 15 amino acids. Deletions cut 5 bases from V and 4 bases from J, with 14 bases between. Comments on this clonotype: Its antigen remains unknown.

The clonotype originates from a man aged 18 to 29 in good health. The sequencing input was blood. The V call is TRBV7-9, the J call TRBJ2-2; D not certain. This chain's CDR3 is CASSPRTPVTGELFF. The CDR3 coding sequence is TGTGCCAGCAGCCCAAGGACGCCGGTCACCGGGGAGCTGTTTTTT.